This T cell receptor (beta chain) originates from a study of type 1 regulatory T cells. Overall study context: T-allo10 is an in vitro-generated, Tr1-enriched CD4 T cell product specific for alloantigen.

T-allo10 cells from the graft donor were described as anergic, host-alloantigen-specific, and alloantigen-specific suppressors. V lost 0 bases and J lost 9, with 3 bases in between. In germline, CDR1 is ENHRY, CDR2 SYGVKD. The CDR3 loop spans 11 amino acids. A note on this clonotype: Its antigen is unidentified.

TCRdb re-derived calls from the reads in MiXCR, one entry per CDR3 protein. The sample has over 55,000 distinct CDR3 sequences, 50% to 70% seen once. The chain has TRBV10-3 and TRBJ2-1; D is undetermined. Material for sequencing was cultured T cells, either the whole culture or a sorted T cell fraction (not recorded which). Subset noted: Tr1-enriched cell product generated in vitro against host alloantigens. The receptor's source is a human donor in good health. In DNA form, the CDR3 reads TGTGCCATCAGTGAGTCCGGTGAGCAGTTCTTC. Translation gives CAISESGEQFF.